This T cell receptor (beta chain) was captured in a study of control samples from healthy donors and cancer patients. CDR3 length: 13 residues. Germline V gene data show CDR1 as SGHRS and CDR2 as YFSETQ. Trimming shortened V by 4 bases and J by 6 bases, and 13 bases separated the two germline ends. TCRdb's copy holds only in-frame clones and misses some; the assay was immunoSEQ multiplex PCR. This sample's table has roughly 200,000 clones. The sequence was obtained from a woman aged 25 to 39 in good health. The V gene is TRBV5-1, the J gene TRBJ1-1; D is possibly TRBD1 (6 bases). The sample consisted of blood. CDR3 region: CASSLRTVPEAFF. The CDR3 DNA is TGCGCCAGCAGCCTCAGGACAGTACCTGAAGCTTTCTTT.